The following is a T cell receptor (beta chain) sequence with its context. The sample belongs to a study of technical replicates of blood from a few donors. Clones were read by immunoSEQ multiplex PCR, and TCRdb kept only the in-frame ones, dropping some. The sample has approximately 70,000 clones, 91% seen once. Trimming pared 3 bases from V and 4 bases from J, leaving 12 bases between. In germline, CDR1 is SGHTA, CDR2 FQGTGA. CDR3 length equals 14 residues. The TCR comes from a human donor in good health. Some clones in this sample may be carry-over from other donors' samples. The V gene is TRBV7-3, the J gene TRBJ1-2; no clear D. Sample: T cells isolated from PBMCs. The DNA for the CDR3 is TGTGCCAGCAGCTTCGCACGCGGCGGCTATGGCTACACCTTC. Translating it yields CASSFARGGYGYTF.